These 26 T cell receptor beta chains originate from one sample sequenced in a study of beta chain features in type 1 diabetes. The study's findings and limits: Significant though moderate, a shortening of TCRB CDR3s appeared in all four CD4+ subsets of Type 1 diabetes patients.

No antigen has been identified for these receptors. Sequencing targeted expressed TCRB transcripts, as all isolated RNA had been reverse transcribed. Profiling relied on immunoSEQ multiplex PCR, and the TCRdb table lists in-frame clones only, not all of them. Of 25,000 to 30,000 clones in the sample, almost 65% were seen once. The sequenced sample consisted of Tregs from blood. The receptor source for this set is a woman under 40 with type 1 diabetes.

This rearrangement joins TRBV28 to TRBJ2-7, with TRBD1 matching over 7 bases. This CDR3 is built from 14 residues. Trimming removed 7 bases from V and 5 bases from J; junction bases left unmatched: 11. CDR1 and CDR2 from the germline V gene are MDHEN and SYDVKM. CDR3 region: CASTPTGSPDEQYF. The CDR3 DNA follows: TGTGCCAGCACCCCGACAGGGTCCCCCGACGAGCAGTACTTC.

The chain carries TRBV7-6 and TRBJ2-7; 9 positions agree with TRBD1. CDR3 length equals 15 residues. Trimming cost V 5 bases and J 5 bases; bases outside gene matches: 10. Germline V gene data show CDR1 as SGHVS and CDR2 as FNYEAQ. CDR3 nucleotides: TGTGCCAGCAGCCTACAGGGGGCTGCTTTCGACGAGCAGTACTTC. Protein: CASSLQGAAFDEQYF.

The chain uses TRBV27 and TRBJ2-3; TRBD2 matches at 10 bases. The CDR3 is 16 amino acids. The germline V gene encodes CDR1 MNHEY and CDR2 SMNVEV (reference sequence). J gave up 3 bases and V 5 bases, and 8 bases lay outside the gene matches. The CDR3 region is CASSETHSGRTDTQYF. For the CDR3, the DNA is TGTGCCAGCAGTGAGACCCATAGCGGGAGGACAGATACGCAGTATTTT.

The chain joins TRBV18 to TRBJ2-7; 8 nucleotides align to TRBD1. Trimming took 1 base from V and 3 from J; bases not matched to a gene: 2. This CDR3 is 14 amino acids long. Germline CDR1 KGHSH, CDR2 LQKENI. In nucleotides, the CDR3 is TGTGCCAGCTCACCACGGACAGGGTTCTACGAGCAGTACTTC. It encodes CASSPRTGFYEQYF. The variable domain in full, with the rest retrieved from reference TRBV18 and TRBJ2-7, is NAGVMQNPRHLVRRRGQEARLRCSPMKGHSHVYWYRQLPEEGLKFMVYLQKENIIDESGMPKERFSAEFPKEGPSILRIQQVVRGDSAAYFCASSPRTGFYEQYFGPGTRLTVT.

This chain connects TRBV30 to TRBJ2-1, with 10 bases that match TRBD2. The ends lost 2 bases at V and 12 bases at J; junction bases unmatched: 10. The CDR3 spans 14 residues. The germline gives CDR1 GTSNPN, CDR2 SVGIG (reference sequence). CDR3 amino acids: CAWSLQLAGGLQFF. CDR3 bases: TGTGCCTGGAGTCTCCAATTAGCGGGAGGTTTGCAGTTCTTC.

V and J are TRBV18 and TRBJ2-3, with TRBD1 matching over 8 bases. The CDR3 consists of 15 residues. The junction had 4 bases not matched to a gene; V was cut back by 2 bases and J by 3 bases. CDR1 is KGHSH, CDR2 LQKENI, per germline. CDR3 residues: CASSPYQGATDTQYF. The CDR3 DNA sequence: TGTGCCAGCTCACCATATCAGGGGGCGACAGATACGCAGTATTTT.

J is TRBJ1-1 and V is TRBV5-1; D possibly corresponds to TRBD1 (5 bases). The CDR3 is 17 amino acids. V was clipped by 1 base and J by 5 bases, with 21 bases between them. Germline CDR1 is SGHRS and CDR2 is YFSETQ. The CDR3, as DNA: TGCGCCAGCAGCTTGAAAGAGGTGGGGCGGTGGGGAACTGAAGCTTTCTTT. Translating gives CASSLKEVGRWGTEAFF.

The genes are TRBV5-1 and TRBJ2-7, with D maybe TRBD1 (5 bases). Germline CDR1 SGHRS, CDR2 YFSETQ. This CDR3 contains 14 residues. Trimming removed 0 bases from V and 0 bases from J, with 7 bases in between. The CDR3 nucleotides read TGCGCCAGCAGCTTGGAGGGGTTCTCCTACGAGCAGTACTTC. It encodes CASSLEGFSYEQYF.

In DNA, the CDR3 is TGTGCCAGCAGCTTGGGGGGGCTAAACACTGAAGCTTTCTTT. Translating gives CASSLGGLNTEAFF. V gene TRBV5-4 combines with J gene TRBJ1-1, with D perhaps matching TRBD1 (6 bases). Germline values: CDR1 SGHNT, CDR2 YYREEE (reference sequence). The V end lost 0 bases, the J end lost 2 bases, and 8 bases lay between the germline ends. The CDR3 is 14 amino acids.

In DNA, the CDR3 is TGTGCCAGTAGTATAGAGGTGAGACTTATGAACACTGAAGCTTTCTTT. This translates into CASSIEVRLMNTEAFF. V usage is TRBV19 and J usage is TRBJ1-1, with unresolved D. Germline V gene sequence: CDR1 LNHDA, CDR2 SQIVND (reference sequence). The CDR3 contains 16 residues. Trimming removed 0 bases from V and 0 bases from J, with 11 bases in between.

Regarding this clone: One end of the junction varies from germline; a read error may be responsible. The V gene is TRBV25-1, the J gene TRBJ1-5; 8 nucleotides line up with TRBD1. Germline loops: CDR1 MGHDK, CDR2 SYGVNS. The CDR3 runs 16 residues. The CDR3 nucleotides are TGTACCAGCAGTCCCGCGACAGGGGCCAACAATCAGCCCCAGCATTTT. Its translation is CTSSPATGANNQPQHF.

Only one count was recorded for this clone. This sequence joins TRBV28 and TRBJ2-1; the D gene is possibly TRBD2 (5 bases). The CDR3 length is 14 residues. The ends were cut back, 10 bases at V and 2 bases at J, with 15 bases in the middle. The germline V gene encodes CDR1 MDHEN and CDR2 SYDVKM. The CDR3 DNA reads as TGTGCCACCGCCCCGGACGGGGCCTACAATGAGCAGTTCTTC. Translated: CATAPDGAYNEQFF.

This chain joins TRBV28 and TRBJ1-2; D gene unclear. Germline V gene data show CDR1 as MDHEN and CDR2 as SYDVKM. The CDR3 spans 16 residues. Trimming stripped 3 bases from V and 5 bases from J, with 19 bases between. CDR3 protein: CASSFQTFGQTYGYTF. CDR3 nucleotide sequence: TGTGCCAGCAGTTTCCAAACATTTGGGCAGACATATGGCTACACCTTC.

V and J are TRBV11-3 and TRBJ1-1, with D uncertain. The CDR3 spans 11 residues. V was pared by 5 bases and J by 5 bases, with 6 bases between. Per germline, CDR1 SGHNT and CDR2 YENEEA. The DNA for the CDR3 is TGTGCCAGCAGCAAACAAACTGAAGCTTTCTTT. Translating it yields CASSKQTEAFF. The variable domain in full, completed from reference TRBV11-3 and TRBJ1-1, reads EAGVVQSPRYKIIEKKQPVAFWCNPISGHNTLYWYLQNLGQGPELLIRYENEEAVDDSQLPKDRFSAERLKGVDSTLKIQPAELGDSAVYLCASSKQTEAFFGQGTRLTVV.

The CDR3 reads CASTQENYGYTF. DNA for the CDR3: TGTGCCAGCACTCAGGAAAACTATGGCTACACCTTC. The chain employs TRBV2 and TRBJ1-2; no clear D gene. Germline V gives CDR1 SNHLY, CDR2 FYNNEI. The CDR3 covers 12 residues. V gave up 7 bases and J gave up 2 bases, with 8 bases separating them.

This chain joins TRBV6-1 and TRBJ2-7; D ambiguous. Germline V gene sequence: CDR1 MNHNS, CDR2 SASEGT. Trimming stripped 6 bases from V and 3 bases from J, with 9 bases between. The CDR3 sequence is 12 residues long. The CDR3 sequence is CASSSIGYEQYF. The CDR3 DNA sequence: TGTGCCAGCAGCTCAATCGGCTACGAGCAGTACTTC.

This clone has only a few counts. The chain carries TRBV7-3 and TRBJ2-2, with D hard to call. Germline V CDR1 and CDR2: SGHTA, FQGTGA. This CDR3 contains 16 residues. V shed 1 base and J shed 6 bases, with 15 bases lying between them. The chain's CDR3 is CASSLNSIGGAGELFF. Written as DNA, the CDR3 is TGTGCCAGCAGCTTAAATTCGATCGGCGGCGCCGGGGAGCTGTTTTTT.

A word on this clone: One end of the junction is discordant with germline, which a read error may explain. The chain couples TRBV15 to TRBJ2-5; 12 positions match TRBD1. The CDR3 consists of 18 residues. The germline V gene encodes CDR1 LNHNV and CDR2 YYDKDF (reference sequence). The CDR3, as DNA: TGTACCACCAGAGTACAGGGACAGGGGGCTTCATTGGAGGAGACCCAGTACTTC. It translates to CTTRVQGQGASLEETQYF.

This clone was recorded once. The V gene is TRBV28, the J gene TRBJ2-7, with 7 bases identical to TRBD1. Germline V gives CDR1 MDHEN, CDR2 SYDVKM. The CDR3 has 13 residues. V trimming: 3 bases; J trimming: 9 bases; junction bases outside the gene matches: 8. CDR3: CASSFRDSFGQYF. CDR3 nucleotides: TGTGCCAGCAGTTTTCGGGACAGTTTCGGGCAGTACTTC.

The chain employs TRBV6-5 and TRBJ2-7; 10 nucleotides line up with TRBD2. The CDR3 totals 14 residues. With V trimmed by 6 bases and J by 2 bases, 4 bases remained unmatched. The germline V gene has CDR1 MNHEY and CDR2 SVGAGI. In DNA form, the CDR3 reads TGTGCCAGCAGCCCTAGCGGGAGTCCCTACGAGCAGTACTTC. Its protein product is CASSPSGSPYEQYF.

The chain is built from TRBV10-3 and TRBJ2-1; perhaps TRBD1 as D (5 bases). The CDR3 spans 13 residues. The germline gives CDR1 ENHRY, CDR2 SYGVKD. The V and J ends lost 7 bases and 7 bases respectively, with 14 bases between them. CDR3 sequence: CAITQGLGNEQFF. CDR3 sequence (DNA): TGTGCCATCACCCAGGGCCTGGGGAATGAGCAGTTCTTC.

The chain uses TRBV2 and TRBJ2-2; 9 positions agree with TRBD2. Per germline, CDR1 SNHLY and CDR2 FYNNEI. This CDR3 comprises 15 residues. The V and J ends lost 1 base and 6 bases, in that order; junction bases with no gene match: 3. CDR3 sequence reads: CASSEVGGRAGELFF. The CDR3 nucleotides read TGTGCCAGCAGTGAAGTGGGCGGGAGGGCCGGGGAGCTGTTTTTT.

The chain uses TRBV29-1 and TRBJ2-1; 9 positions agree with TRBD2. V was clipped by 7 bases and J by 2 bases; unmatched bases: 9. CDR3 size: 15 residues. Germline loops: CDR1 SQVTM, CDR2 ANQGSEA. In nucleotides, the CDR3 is TGCAGCGCGGAAGGGGCTAGCGGGACCTACAATGAGCAGTTCTTC. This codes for CSAEGASGTYNEQFF.

CDR3 amino acids: CASSFIGTLTPETQYF. CDR3 nucleotide sequence: TGTGCCAGCAGCTTCATCGGGACACTAACTCCGGAGACCCAGTACTTC. V gene TRBV11-1 combines with J gene TRBJ2-5; a weak D match, TRBD1 (6 bases). The V and J ends lost 3 bases and 5 bases respectively, with 19 bases between them. Germline-derived CDR1 and CDR2 are SGHAT and FQDESV (reference sequence). The CDR3 spans 16 residues.

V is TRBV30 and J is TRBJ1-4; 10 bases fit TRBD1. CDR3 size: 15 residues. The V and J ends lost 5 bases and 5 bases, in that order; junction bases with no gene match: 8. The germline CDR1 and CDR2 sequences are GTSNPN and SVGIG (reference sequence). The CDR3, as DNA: TGTGCCTGGTTTACTCCGGGACAGGGGAATGAAAAACTGTTTTTT. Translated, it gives CAWFTPGQGNEKLFF.

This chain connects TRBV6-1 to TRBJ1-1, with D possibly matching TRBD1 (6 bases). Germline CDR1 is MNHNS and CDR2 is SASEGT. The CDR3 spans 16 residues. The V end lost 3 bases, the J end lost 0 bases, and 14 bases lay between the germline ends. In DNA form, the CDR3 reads TGTGCCAGCAGTGATTCAGGGGAACTGCTGAACACTGAAGCTTTCTTT. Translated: CASSDSGELLNTEAFF.